The source of this T cell receptor (beta chain) is a study of blood T cell repertoires in COVID-19. The J segment lost 4 bases and the V segment lost 6 bases, leaving 15 bases of the junction unmatched. Germline-derived CDR1 and CDR2 are SGHTA and FQGTGA. There are 17 residues in the CDR3. Authors' processing steps: Estimates of nucleated cell counts were drawn from the amplification of reference gene primers. Produced via immunoSEQ multiplex PCR; TCRdb's table is partial and in-frame only. The D gene and trimming were derived from the DNA, and the V and J assignments and clone size from that table. The sample lists fewer than 150,000 clones; approximately 88% were seen once.

Sample: peripheral blood. The sequence was collected from a human donor in a cohort sampled during active COVID-19. This sequence joins TRBV7-3 and TRBJ2-3, with TRBD2 matching over 8 bases. CDR3 bases: TGTGCCAGCAGTCGAGTAGGAGCGGGGGCCCTCCCAGATACGCAGTATTTT. Residues: CASSRVGAGALPDTQYF.